A single T cell receptor beta chain is shown here with its context. This entry is derived from a study of T cell responses to AZD1222 COVID-19 vaccine. The germline V gene has CDR1 MNHEY and CDR2 SMNVEV (reference sequence). The ends were cut back, 0 bases at V and 2 bases at J, with 11 bases in the middle. The CDR3 length is 15 residues. Repertoires were generated with immunoSEQ multiplex PCR, while TCRdb's copy carries only in-frame clones and drops some. In the table there are fewer than 120,000 clones, roughly 93% of which are singletons. This TCR came from an adult who received the AZD1222 COVID-19 vaccine. V is TRBV27 and J is TRBJ2-7; unclear D gene. Sample: peripheral blood, taken 28 days after the second AZD1222 dose. CDR3 coding DNA: TGTGCCAGCAGTTTATCAGCGTACCAGCCCTACGAGCAGTACTTC. Its protein product is CASSLSAYQPYEQYF.